The rows below give T cell receptor beta chains drawn from one sample of a study of T cell changes during pregnancy in multiple sclerosis. Clones were sequenced by immunoSEQ multiplex PCR, and TCRdb holds only the in-frame ones, with some missing. The sample records around 62,000 clones, about nine tenths being singletons. The material sequenced was peripheral blood, taken in the third trimester of pregnancy. All receptors derive from a female donor with multiple sclerosis, enrolled in a pregnancy study. Each CDR3 is given with its conserved first and last residue. A D gene is named only where the DNA matches it firmly. Not all rows give a size; the values are once, few, many and, for expanded clones, a class.

V	D	size	J	DNA	CDR3
TRBV11-2	NA	NA	TRBJ2-7	TGTGCCAGCAGGCAGGACAGTTACTACGAGCAGTACTTC	CASRQDSYYEQYF
TRBV21-1	NA	NA	TRBJ2-1	TGTGCCAGCAGGACGGGCTCCTACAATGAGCAGTTCTTC	CASRTGSYNEQFF
TRBV7-8	NA	NA	TRBJ2-5	TGTGCCACCGCCGGGTCGGGAGAGACCCAGTACTTC	CATAGSGETQYF
TRBV14	NA	once	TRBJ2-4	TGTGCCAGCAGCTCACAGGGAGCCAAAAACATTCAGTACTTC	CASSSQGAKNIQYF
TRBV5-1	TRBD2	NA	TRBJ2-2	TGCGCCAGCAGCTGGACTAGCGGGAGCACCGGGGAGCTGTTTTTT	CASSWTSGSTGELFF
TRBV19	NA	NA	TRBJ2-7	TGTGCCAGTAGTATAGATCTAAGGTTTAGCTACGACTACGAGCAGTACTTC	CASSIDLRFSYDYEQYF
TRBV6-5	TRBD2	NA	TRBJ2-7	TGTGCCACCCTTAGCGGGGTGAACCCCTACGAGCAGTACTTC	CATLSGVNPYEQYF
TRBV7-8	NA	NA	TRBJ1-5	TGTGCCAGCAGCGAGCAAGGGGCCCCCGGGAGTCAGCCCCAGCATTTT	CASSEQGAPGSQPQHF
TRBV5-5	NA	NA	TRBJ1-1	TGTGCCAGCAGCACCATGACAGAGATCACTGAAGCTTTCTTT	CASSTMTEITEAFF
TRBV15	NA	NA	TRBJ1-5	TGTGCCACCAGCAGCAGGGATCAGCCCCAGCATTTT	CATSSRDQPQHF
TRBV9	NA	NA	TRBJ2-1	TGTGCCAGCAGCCCTCCCACGACTAGTTTAAGTGAGCAGTTCTTC	CASSPPTTSLSEQFF
TRBV7-2	NA	NA	TRBJ2-7	TGTGCCAGCAGCTTAGATCGGCCGGAGACCTACGAGCAGTACTTC	CASSLDRPETYEQYF
TRBV9	NA	NA	TRBJ2-1	TGTGCCAGCAGCGTAGGAAGGAGGAGCGAGTTGGGCTACAATGAGCAGTTCTTC	CASSVGRRSELGYNEQFF
TRBV5-6	NA	once	TRBJ2-7	TGTGCCAGCAGCCATGAGGGGAGAGGGGGCTACGAGCAGTACTTC	CASSHEGRGGYEQYF
TRBV19	TRBD2	NA	TRBJ2-7	TGTGCCAGTAGTCTCGCTGCGGGAGTCACCTACGAGCAGTACTTC	CASSLAAGVTYEQYF
TRBV29-1	NA	NA	TRBJ1-2	TGCAGCGTTGTAGACGACTACTATGGCTACACCTTC	CSVVDDYYGYTF
TRBV5-4	TRBD1	NA	TRBJ2-7	TGTGCCAGCAGTCCCGGGACAGGTGGCTACGAGCAGTACTTC	CASSPGTGGYEQYF
TRBV5-4	NA	NA	TRBJ2-3	TGTGCCAGCAGCTTCGGGAAAAGCACAGATACGCAGTATTTT	CASSFGKSTDTQYF
TRBV27	NA	NA	TRBJ1-2	TGTGCCAGCAGACAGGGATCCTATGGCTACACCTTC	CASRQGSYGYTF
TRBV7-2	NA	NA	TRBJ2-1	TGTGCCAGCAGCCCCGTGGGCGGGGGCCCTAACAATGAGCAGTTCTTC	CASSPVGGGPNNEQFF
TRBV19	NA	NA	TRBJ1-1	TGTGCCAGTAGCCCTACAGGGACGAACACTGAAGCTTTCTTT	CASSPTGTNTEAFF
TRBV18	NA	NA	TRBJ1-2	TGTGCCAGCTCACCCCCGACAAGCCTGAACTATGGCTACACCTTC	CASSPPTSLNYGYTF
TRBV5-4	TRBD1	NA	TRBJ1-1	TGTGCCAGCAGCTTGGCCGGGACAGGGAACACTGAAGCTTTCTTT	CASSLAGTGNTEAFF
TRBV5-4	TRBD1	NA	TRBJ1-1	TGTGCCAGCAGTCCGGGACAGGGTGGCACTGAAGCTTTCTTT	CASSPGQGGTEAFF
TRBV11-2	NA	NA	TRBJ2-3	TGTGCCAGCAGCTTAGATGGGGGGAGCACAGATACGCAGTATTTT	CASSLDGGSTDTQYF
TRBV5-1	NA	NA	TRBJ1-1	TGCGCCAGCAGCTCACAGGGCTGGTTGAACACTGAAGCTTTCTTT	CASSSQGWLNTEAFF
TRBV7-2	TRBD1	once	TRBJ1-5	TGTGCCAGCAGCTCAGGACAGGGGGGAGGTCAGCCCCAGCATTTT	CASSSGQGGGQPQHF
TRBV2	NA	NA	TRBJ1-5	TGTGCCAGCAACCCGAACGGGGGCAATCAGCCCCAGCATTTT	CASNPNGGNQPQHF
TRBV5-1	TRBD1	NA	TRBJ2-3	TGCGCCAGCAGGCTATCGGGACAGGGGACGGATACGCAGTATTTT	CASRLSGQGTDTQYF
TRBV6-5	NA	NA	TRBJ1-5	TGTGCCAGCAGTCCCGGGGAGACCACCAATCAGCCCCAGCATTTT	CASSPGETTNQPQHF
TRBV13	NA	NA	TRBJ2-3	TGTGCCAGCAGCTTAACGGGACTGAGCCGCACAGATACGCAGTATTTT	CASSLTGLSRTDTQYF
TRBV9	TRBD2	once	TRBJ2-5	TGTGCCAGCAGCGTAGCCCCCAGCGGGGGGGCTCAGACCCAGTACTTC	CASSVAPSGGAQTQYF
TRBV4-3	NA	NA	TRBJ2-2	TGCGCCAGCAGCCCGTATTCCCGCGAGGGCACCGGGGAGCTGTTTTTT	CASSPYSREGTGELFF
TRBV5-5	NA	NA	TRBJ1-1	TGTGCCAGCAGCTTGATGGGTCTGGGAGGGGTGGTCACTGAAGCTTTCTTT	CASSLMGLGGVVTEAFF
TRBV5-1	TRBD1	NA	TRBJ2-1	TGCGCCAGCAGTCCGGGACAGGGATTTGAGTTCTTC	CASSPGQGFEFF
TRBV4-3	NA	NA	TRBJ1-6	TGCGCCAGCAGCCAAGATAGCCAGTTAAATTCACCCCTCCACTTT	CASSQDSQLNSPLHF
TRBV7-9	TRBD2	NA	TRBJ2-1	TGTGCCAGCAGCTTAGCGGGAGGGCCCAGGATTGCGCAGTTCTTC	CASSLAGGPRIAQFF
TRBV4-3	NA	NA	TRBJ1-1	TGCGCCAGCAGCCAAGATATGGGGGGATGGGGCACTGAAGCTTTCTTT	CASSQDMGGWGTEAFF
TRBV2	NA	NA	TRBJ1-1	TGTGCCAGCAGTGTCTGGGCAGCCCCTTACTCGAACACTGAAGCTTTCTTT	CASSVWAAPYSNTEAFF
TRBV19	NA	NA	TRBJ1-1	TGTGCCAGTAGTATGGCCCGAAGAGCTTTCTTT	CASSMARRAFF
TRBV5-4	NA	once	TRBJ1-2	TGTGCCAGCAGTTCTGACAGCTATGGCTACACCTTC	CASSSDSYGYTF
TRBV7-6	TRBD2	NA	TRBJ2-5	TGTGCCAGCAGTCGACTAGCGGGAAGACAAGAGACCCAGTACTTC	CASSRLAGRQETQYF
TRBV6-5	NA	NA	TRBJ1-1	TGTGCCAGCAGTTATCAGTTCGAAGCTTTCTTT	CASSYQFEAFF
TRBV5-1	NA	few	TRBJ2-1	TGCGCCAGCAGCGTACCAGCGTACAATGAGCAGTTCTTC	CASSVPAYNEQFF
TRBV6-1	TRBD2	NA	TRBJ2-5	TGTGCCAGCAGTGAGTTGATCGGCGGGAGGGAAGAGACCCAGTACTTC	CASSELIGGREETQYF
TRBV19	NA	NA	TRBJ1-3	TGTGCCAGTAGTATTCTGCAGGGCGCTGGAAACACCATATATTTT	CASSILQGAGNTIYF
TRBV6-5	NA	NA	TRBJ1-2	TGTGCCAGCAGTTACTCGAGAGCAGGGTTGGGCGGCTACACCTTC	CASSYSRAGLGGYTF